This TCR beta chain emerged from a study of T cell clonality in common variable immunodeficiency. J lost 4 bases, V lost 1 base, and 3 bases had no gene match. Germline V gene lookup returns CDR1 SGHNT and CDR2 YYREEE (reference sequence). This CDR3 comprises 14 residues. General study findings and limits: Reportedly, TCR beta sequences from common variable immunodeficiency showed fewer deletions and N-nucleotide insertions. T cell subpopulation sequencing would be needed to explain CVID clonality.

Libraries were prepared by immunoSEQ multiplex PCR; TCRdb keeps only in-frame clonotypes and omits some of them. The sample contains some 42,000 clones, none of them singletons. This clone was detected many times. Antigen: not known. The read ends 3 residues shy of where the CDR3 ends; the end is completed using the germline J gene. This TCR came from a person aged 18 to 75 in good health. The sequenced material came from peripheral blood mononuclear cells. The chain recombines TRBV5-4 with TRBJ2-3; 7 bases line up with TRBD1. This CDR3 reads CASSLRQGADTQYF. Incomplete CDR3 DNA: TGTGCCAGCAGCTTGAGGCAGGGGGCAGATACG.